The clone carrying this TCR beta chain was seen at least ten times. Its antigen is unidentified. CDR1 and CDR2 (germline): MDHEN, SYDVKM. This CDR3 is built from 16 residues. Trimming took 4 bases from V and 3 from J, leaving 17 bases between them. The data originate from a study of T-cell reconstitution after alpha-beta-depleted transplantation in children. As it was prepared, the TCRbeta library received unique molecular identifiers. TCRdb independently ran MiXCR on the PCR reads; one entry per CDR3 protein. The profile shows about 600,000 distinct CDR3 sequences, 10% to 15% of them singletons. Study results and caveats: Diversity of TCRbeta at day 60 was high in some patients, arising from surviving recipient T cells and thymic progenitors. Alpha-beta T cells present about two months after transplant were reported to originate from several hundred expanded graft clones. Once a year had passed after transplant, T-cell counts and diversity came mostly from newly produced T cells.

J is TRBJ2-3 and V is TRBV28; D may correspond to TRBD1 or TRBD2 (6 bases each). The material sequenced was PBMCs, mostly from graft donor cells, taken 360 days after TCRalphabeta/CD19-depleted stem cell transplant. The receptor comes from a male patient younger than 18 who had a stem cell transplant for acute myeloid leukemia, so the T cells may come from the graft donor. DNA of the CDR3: TGTGCCAGCAGTTCGCTCCGGGGGCTGGGGACAGATACGCAGTATTTT. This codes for CASSSLRGLGTDTQYF.